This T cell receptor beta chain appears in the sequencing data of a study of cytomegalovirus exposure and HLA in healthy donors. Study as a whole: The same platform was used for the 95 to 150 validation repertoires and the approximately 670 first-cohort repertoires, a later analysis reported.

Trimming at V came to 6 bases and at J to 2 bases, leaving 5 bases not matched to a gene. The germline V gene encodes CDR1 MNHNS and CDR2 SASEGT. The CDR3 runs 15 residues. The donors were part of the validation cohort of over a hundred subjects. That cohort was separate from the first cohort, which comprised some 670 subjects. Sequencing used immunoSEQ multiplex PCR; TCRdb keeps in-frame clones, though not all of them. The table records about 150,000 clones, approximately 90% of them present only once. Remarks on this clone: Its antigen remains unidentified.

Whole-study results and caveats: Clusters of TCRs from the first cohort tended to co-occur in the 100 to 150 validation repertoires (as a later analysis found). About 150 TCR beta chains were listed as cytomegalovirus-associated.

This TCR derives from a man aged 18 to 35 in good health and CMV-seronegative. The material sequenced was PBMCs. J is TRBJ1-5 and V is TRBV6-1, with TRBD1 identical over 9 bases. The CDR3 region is CASSLTGGGNQPQHF. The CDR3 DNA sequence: TGTGCCAGCAGCTTAACAGGGGGCGGCAATCAGCCCCAGCATTTT.